This is a list of T cell receptor beta chains from one sample in a study of post-analysis software for immune sequencing data. One entry per CDR3 protein, called by TCRdb with MiXCR from the PCR reads. Among about 430,000 distinct CDR3 sequences listed, 30% to 40% were seen once. Sequenced sample: blood. These receptors all stem from a girl aged 2-9 years with multiple sclerosis. The CDR3 runs from the conserved cysteine through the conserved F or W. D genes are given only for firm matches. Clone size appears in some rows only: once, few, many, or a class for an expanded clone.

CDR3nt,CDR3aa,d_gene,j_gene,abundance,v_gene
TGTGCCAGCAGCCAAAGATCGGCAGGGGGGACTTTCTTT,CASSQRSAGGTFF,TRBD1,TRBJ1-1,once,TRBV3-1
TGCAGCGGAGGACTTGGAGAGACCCAGTACTTC,CSGGLGETQYF,-,TRBJ2-5,few,TRBV29-1
TGTGCCAGCAGCCGGGTTAGGGACAGAGGGAATGAGCAGTTCTTC,CASSRVRDRGNEQFF,TRBD1,TRBJ2-1,-,TRBV6-6
TGCAGCGTCCAACACTTCAGCCCTCTCTTAAGCTCCTACGAGCAGTACTTC,CSVQHFSPLLSSYEQYF,-,TRBJ2-7,many,TRBV29-1
TGTGCCACCAGTGATTTTGGGGGGGGTAAGGAGACCCAGTACTTC,CATSDFGGGKETQYF,TRBD2,TRBJ2-5,few,TRBV24-1
TGTGCCAGCAGTGATTCCTCCGGGACACCCAGGGATACGCAGTATTTT,CASSDSSGTPRDTQYF,-,TRBJ2-3,-,TRBV25-1
TGTGCCAGCAGTCCCATCGGAGGGAGAGTAGGCAATCAGCCCCAGCATTTT,CASSPIGGRVGNQPQHF,-,TRBJ1-5,few,TRBV7-9
TGTGCCAGCGACGACAGGGAAGGGTATAGTGAAGCTTTCTTT,CASDDREGYSEAFF,TRBD1,TRBJ1-1,-,TRBV28
TGTGCCAGCAGTTCCACCATAGGCACAGATACGCAGTATTTT,CASSSTIGTDTQYF,-,TRBJ2-3,few,TRBV12-3/TRBV12-4
TGTGCCAGCAGTTTGACAGGGCAGGGTGGCTACACCTTC,CASSLTGQGGYTF,TRBD1,TRBJ1-2,-,TRBV27
TGCGCCAGCAGGCTAGGACAGTCAAATTACTACGAGCAGTACTTC,CASRLGQSNYYEQYF,-,TRBJ2-7,-,TRBV23-1
TGCGCCAGCAGCCAAGGAGAACCGGCCTACGAGCAGTACTTC,CASSQGEPAYEQYF,-,TRBJ2-7,few,TRBV4-1
TGTGCCAGCAGCTATCGGGTGTTAGAGACCCAGTACTTC,CASSYRVLETQYF,-,TRBJ2-5,few,TRBV12-3/TRBV12-4
TGTGCCAGCAGTGAATGGGAAGTTTCCAAAAACATTCAGTACTTC,CASSEWEVSKNIQYF,-,TRBJ2-4,few,TRBV6-1
TGCGCCAGCAGCTTGCTCCTGGGCACAGATACGCAGTATTTT,CASSLLLGTDTQYF,-,TRBJ2-3,once,TRBV5-1
TGCGCCAGCAGCCAAGGCCGGGACTCACGGATCTACGAGCAGTACTTC,CASSQGRDSRIYEQYF,-,TRBJ2-7,few,TRBV4-1
TGCAGTGCTAGACTAGCGCCATACAATGAGCAGTTCTTC,CSARLAPYNEQFF,-,TRBJ2-1,-,TRBV20-1
TGTGCCAGCACCTCCCTTGGGCAGGGGGAAACCTTCTACGAGCAGTACTTC,CASTSLGQGETFYEQYF,TRBD1,TRBJ2-7,few,TRBV28
TGTGCCATCAGCCGACTAGCGGGGGGTTTAGCGTCCTACAATGAGCAGTTCTTC,CAISRLAGGLASYNEQFF,TRBD2,TRBJ2-1,-,TRBV10-3
TGCGCCAGCAGTGCGGGGCCTAATCAGCCCCAGCATTTT,CASSAGPNQPQHF,-,TRBJ1-5,-,TRBV10-1
TGCAGTGCCATACGTGTCGAAGCGGGAATCCCTCTGGGGGAGACCCAGTACTTC,CSAIRVEAGIPLGETQYF,TRBD2,TRBJ2-5,-,TRBV20-1
TGCGCCAGCAGCCAGATCGCTGGGGGGGCAAGCAATCAGCCCCAGCATTTT,CASSQIAGGASNQPQHF,-,TRBJ1-5,-,TRBV4-1
TGTGCCAGCAGCGCGGACGGATCTTATGGCTACACCTTC,CASSADGSYGYTF,-,TRBJ1-2,-,TRBV16
TGCAGCGTGGCCGGGACAGGGCTCAATCAGCCCCAGCATTTT,CSVAGTGLNQPQHF,TRBD1,TRBJ1-5,-,TRBV29-1
TGTGCCAGCAGCTCCACGGGGCGGAACAATGAGCAGTTCTTC,CASSSTGRNNEQFF,-,TRBJ2-1,few,TRBV7-6
TGTGCCAGCAGCTCTAACAGCGGGAGCCTATACAATGAGCAGTTCTTC,CASSSNSGSLYNEQFF,TRBD2,TRBJ2-1,-,TRBV11-2
TGCAGCGTTATCGGGACAACCTACGAGCAGTACTTC,CSVIGTTYEQYF,-,TRBJ2-7,-,TRBV29-1
TGTGCCAGCAGCCCCCGACTAGCGGGGGAGCAGTTCTTC,CASSPRLAGEQFF,TRBD2,TRBJ2-1,-,TRBV7-2
TGTGCCAGCAAGTATAGCACAGATACGCAGTATTTT,CASKYSTDTQYF,-,TRBJ2-3,-,TRBV12-3/TRBV12-4
TGTGCCAGCAGTGAGCCCGGGACAGACCGAGCTTATGGCTACACCTTC,CASSEPGTDRAYGYTF,TRBD1,TRBJ1-2,-,TRBV6-1
TGTGCCAGCAGTGGACAGCTTAGGGCTTTCTTT,CASSGQLRAFF,-,TRBJ1-1,-,TRBV28
TGCGCCAGCAGTGAGTCGGCGGGGGGCACAGATACGCAGTATTTT,CASSESAGGTDTQYF,TRBD2,TRBJ2-3,-,TRBV10-2
TGCGCCAGCAGCCCTAACTCGGACAGGGTTCACTCTGGGGCCAACGTCCTGACTTTC,CASSPNSDRVHSGANVLTF,TRBD1,TRBJ2-6,-,TRBV4-1
TGCAGTGCCCTCAAAGGGGCAGGAGGAAATCAGCCCCAGCATTTT,CSALKGAGGNQPQHF,-,TRBJ1-5,-,TRBV20-1
TGCAGTGCTAGTACGTTTGACCACGAGCAGTACTTC,CSASTFDHEQYF,-,TRBJ2-7,few,TRBV20-1
TGTGCCAGCAGTCGGACAGGGGCCCCCAGGACCCAGTACTTC,CASSRTGAPRTQYF,TRBD1,TRBJ2-5,-,TRBV6-5
TGTGCCATCAGTGAGCCCCCGACAGCCCCTTATTTTAACGAGCGGTACTTC,CAISEPPTAPYFNERYF,-,TRBJ2-5,-,TRBV10-3
TGTGCCAGCAGCTTACAGGGCGGGAGAGGAGAAGAGACCCAGTACTTC,CASSLQGGRGEETQYF,TRBD2,TRBJ2-5,once,TRBV7-2
TGTGCCAGCAGCGAATATGGGCCCCAGCATTTT,CASSEYGPQHF,-,TRBJ1-5,-,TRBV2
TGTGCCAGCAGGGATAGCGGGGGTTCCCTCAATGAGCAGTTCTTC,CASRDSGGSLNEQFF,TRBD2,TRBJ2-1,many,TRBV2
TGTGCCAGCAGCCCACTAGCGGAGTACCAAGAGACCCAGTACTTC,CASSPLAEYQETQYF,TRBD2,TRBJ2-5,-,TRBV7-3
TGTGCCAGCAGTTACGCCTCGTGGGGGCAGTTCTTC,CASSYASWGQFF,-,TRBJ2-1,-,TRBV6-2/TRBV6-3
TGTGCCAGCAGTTCGACTAGCGGGAGGGCCTACATTCAGTACTTC,CASSSTSGRAYIQYF,TRBD2,TRBJ2-4,-,TRBV6-6
TGCGCCAGCAGCTTGGGGGGTTTGGCCAACACTGAAGCTTTCTTT,CASSLGGLANTEAFF,-,TRBJ1-1,-,TRBV5-1
TGCAGCGCCTCAGGGGCCCCCGTGAACGAGCAGTACTTC,CSASGAPVNEQYF,-,TRBJ2-7,few,TRBV29-1
TGCGCCAGCAGCTCCCTAGGACAGGGGGGCAATGAGCAGTTCTTC,CASSSLGQGGNEQFF,TRBD1,TRBJ2-1,-,TRBV5-1
TGCAGCGTTGGACCAAGGACAGGCTCCTACGAGCAGTACTTC,CSVGPRTGSYEQYF,TRBD1,TRBJ2-7,-,TRBV29-1
TGTGCCAGCAGTCCGGGACTAGCGGGAGGGAACTCCTACAATGAGCAGTTCTTC,CASSPGLAGGNSYNEQFF,TRBD2,TRBJ2-1,-,TRBV27
TGCAGCGTCGCCGGGACTAGCGGGCTATACAATGAGCAGTTCTTC,CSVAGTSGLYNEQFF,TRBD2,TRBJ2-1,few,TRBV29-1
TGTGCCTTTGACAACCGACAGGGGCCATTTTGGAACACTGAAGCTTTCTTT,CAFDNRQGPFWNTEAFF,TRBD1,TRBJ1-1,-,TRBV30
TGTGCCAGCAGCCAGGCTAGCTGGGATGAGCAGTTCTTC,CASSQASWDEQFF,-,TRBJ2-1,few,TRBV14
TGTGCCAGCAGCCGAACAGGAGAAGCTTTCTTT,CASSRTGEAFF,-,TRBJ1-1,-,TRBV12-3/TRBV12-4
TGCGCCAGCAGCTTGGGCGCCGGGACAGGGAACGGCAAGTTCTTC,CASSLGAGTGNGKFF,TRBD1,TRBJ2-1,-,TRBV5-1
TGTGCCAGCGGGTTGGGGCAGGTTAGCAATCAGCCCCAGCATTTT,CASGLGQVSNQPQHF,-,TRBJ1-5,few,TRBV6-1
TGCAGCGTTGGACTAGTGCCCGGGGAGCTGTTTTTT,CSVGLVPGELFF,-,TRBJ2-2,few,TRBV29-1